This T cell receptor beta chain emerged from a study of T cell clones after liver transplantation. Study information: Samples came from ITN030ST, which attempted immunosuppression withdrawal within 2 years of liver transplantation. TCRbeta sequencing after a pre-transplant mixed lymphocyte reaction identified graft-donor-reactive clones, later tracked in post-transplant blood.

Germline V lookup: CDR1 MNHNS, CDR2 SASEGT. The CDR3 totals 15 residues. V was clipped by 1 base and J by 2 bases; unmatched bases: 5. Some clones are missing from TCRdb's copy, which holds only in-frame ones; the method was immunoSEQ multiplex PCR. The table includes over 15,000 clones, 88% detected once. The genes are TRBV6-1 and TRBJ2-7; 7 bases fit TRBD2. This specimen was CD8+ T cells from blood, taken before liver transplant. The sequence came from a human donor who received a liver transplant. CDR3 amino acids: CASSEGAGVTYEQYF. The CDR3 region has the DNA TGTGCCAGCAGTGAAGGGGCGGGAGTGACCTACGAGCAGTACTTC.